This passage covers 19 T cell receptor beta chains from one sample sequenced in a study of blood T cells in healthy people across ages. PCR was performed a second time for about 7 to 11 cycles using a sample-barcoded 5' primer and a J-beta primer mix. TCRdb re-derived calls from the 5' RACE reads in MiXCR, one entry per CDR3 protein. The sample has roughly 1.5 million distinct CDR3 sequences, roughly two fifths seen once. Source material: blood. Source of these receptors: a woman aged 18-29 years in good health.

In DNA form, the CDR3 reads TGTGCCAGCAGCTTTCAGGGCCCCACTACCTATGGCTACACCTTC. It encodes CASSFQGPTTYGYTF. This sequence joins TRBV5-5 and TRBJ1-2; D may be TRBD1 (5 bases). V was clipped by 2 bases and J by 4 bases, with 15 bases between them. Per germline, CDR1 SGHKS and CDR2 YYEKEE (reference sequence). This CDR3 spans 15 amino acids. Together with reference TRBV5-5 and TRBJ1-2, the CDR3 gives the full variable domain: DAGVTQSPTHLIKTRGQQVTLRCSPISGHKSVSWYQQVLGQGPQFIFQYYEKEERGRGNFPDRFSARQFPNYSSELNVNALLLGDSALYLCASSFQGPTTYGYTFGSGTRLTVV.

This chain connects TRBV9 to TRBJ1-1; 10 nucleotides align to TRBD1. V was pared by 7 bases and J by 6 bases, with 3 bases of the junction left unmatched. This CDR3 region has 12 residues. Germline V gene sequence: CDR1 SGDLS, CDR2 YYNGEE. The CDR3 DNA reads as TGTGCCAGCGGCGGACAGGGGGCTGAAGCTTTCTTT. Translated, it gives CASGGQGAEAFF.

This clonotype has just a few counts. V gene TRBV6-5 combines with J gene TRBJ2-5; 12 bases agree with TRBD2. With 4 bases clipped from V and 6 bases from J, the junction kept 6 bases outside the gene matches. CDR3 length: 15 amino acids. Germline CDR1 and CDR2: MNHEY and SVGAGI. The CDR3 loop is CASSSGLAGLKTQYF. The CDR3 DNA follows: TGTGCCAGCAGTTCCGGACTAGCGGGACTAAAGACCCAGTACTTC.

The chain joins TRBV18 to TRBJ2-5; D not resolved. This CDR3 is 14 amino acids long. Germline V gene sequence: CDR1 KGHSH, CDR2 LQKENI. Trimming stripped 0 bases from V and 2 bases from J, with 7 bases between. CDR3 nucleotides: TGTGCCAGCTCACCACCGTCCCCTCAAGAGACCCAGTACTTC. It yields the protein CASSPPSPQETQYF.

The V gene is TRBV4-3, the J gene TRBJ2-7, with TRBD2 matching 11 bases. Germline V CDR1 and CDR2: LGHNA, YSLEER. The ends lost 4 bases at V and 5 bases at J; junction bases unmatched: 10. The CDR3 runs to 16 residues. CDR3 DNA sequence: TGCGCCAGCAGCCCCTGGACTAGCGGGCCGTTCGACGAGCAGTACTTC. Translation gives CASSPWTSGPFDEQYF.

The chain couples TRBV20-1 to TRBJ2-3; 10 bases fit TRBD2. J was trimmed by 2 bases and V by 4 bases; bases with no gene match: 9. Per the germline V gene, CDR1 is DFQATT and CDR2 is SNEGSKA (reference sequence). This CDR3 spans 16 amino acids. CDR3 in amino acids: CSAKGVAGGPTDTQYF. CDR3 DNA sequence: TGCAGTGCTAAAGGAGTAGCGGGAGGCCCCACAGATACGCAGTATTTT.

The CDR3 reads CASSPTAYSPLHF. The CDR3 DNA follows: TGTGCCAGCAGCCCAACGGCATATTCACCCCTCCACTTT. The chain links TRBV7-9 to TRBJ1-6; D gene uncertain. V was clipped by 5 bases and J by 8 bases, with 10 bases between them. Germline V gene data show CDR1 as SEHNR and CDR2 as FQNEAQ (reference sequence). CDR3 length: 13 amino acids.

V and J are TRBV4-1 and TRBJ1-3, with 8 nucleotides matching TRBD1. CDR3 size: 17 residues. V shed 0 bases, J shed 2 bases, and the junction held 6 bases outside the gene matches. CDR1 and CDR2 (germline): MGHRA, YSYEKL. Here the CDR3 DNA reads TGCGCCAGCAGCCAAGACAGGGGGCGCGGCGCTGGAAACACCATATATTTT. It translates to CASSQDRGRGAGNTIYF.

V gene TRBV2 combines with J gene TRBJ2-3, with D perhaps TRBD1 or TRBD2 (5 bases each). The CDR3 totals 14 residues. Trimming cost V 11 bases and J 0 bases, with 15 bases left between them. The germline V gene encodes CDR1 SNHLY and CDR2 FYNNEI. The CDR3 loop is CAGLFGASTDTQYF. Here the CDR3 DNA reads TGTGCCGGTCTTTTCGGGGCTAGCACAGATACGCAGTATTTT.

Concerning this clonotype: A much larger clone differs by one base, so this may be a read error. The CDR3 nucleotides are TGTGCCACCGAAAAAGTGTGGGCTCAAAACATTCAGTACTTC. Residues: CATEKVWAQNIQYF. The chain uses TRBV24-1 and TRBJ2-4; D is ambiguous. V dropped 9 bases and J dropped 5 bases, with 16 bases sitting between them. Germline CDR1 and CDR2: KGHDR and SFDVKD. The CDR3 is 14 amino acids.

This clonotype was counted many times. V gene TRBV7-9 combines with J gene TRBJ1-1; no clear D gene. With 2 bases removed from V and 0 bases from J, the gap between germline ends came to 1 base. Looked up from germline, CDR1 is SEHNR and CDR2 is FQNEAQ (reference sequence). This CDR3 spans 12 amino acids. CDR3 sequence: CASSLMNTEAFF. The CDR3 nucleotides read TGTGCCAGCAGCTTAATGAACACTGAAGCTTTCTTT.

This chain links TRBV6-1 with TRBJ1-5; a weak D match, TRBD1 (6 bases). Germline lookup yields CDR1 MNHNS and CDR2 SASEGT. Trimming shortened V by 1 base and J by 0 bases, and 10 bases separated the two germline ends. CDR3 size: 16 residues. CDR3 amino acids: CASSEGQGYSNQPQHF. In nucleotides, the CDR3 is TGTGCCAGCAGTGAAGGGCAGGGGTATAGCAATCAGCCCCAGCATTTT.

In DNA form, the CDR3 reads TGCAGTGCTAGAGCAGGACAGGACTACGAGCAGTACTTC. It codes for CSARAGQDYEQYF. This chain joins TRBV20-1 and TRBJ2-5, with 7 bases matching TRBD1. The J call may be mistaken, given a closer DNA end match to TRBJ2-7. This CDR3 has 13 amino acids. The germline CDR1 and CDR2 sequences are DFQATT and SNEGSKA (reference sequence).

The chain employs TRBV27 and TRBJ1-4, with D unresolved. The CDR3 covers 13 residues. V gave up 5 bases and J gave up 8 bases, with 12 bases separating them. Germline CDR1 MNHEY, CDR2 SMNVEV (reference sequence). The CDR3 DNA follows: TGTGCCAGCAGTAAAGGAGGCAAGGAAAAACTGTTTTTT. Translating gives CASSKGGKEKLFF.

The V gene is TRBV20-1, the J gene TRBJ1-6, with D possibly being TRBD1 (5 bases). The CDR3 spans 14 residues. V lost 5 bases to trimming and J lost 7 bases, with 15 bases between them. CDR1 and CDR2 from the germline V gene are DFQATT and SNEGSKA (reference sequence). CDR3 nucleotides: TGCAGTGCTCCGGCAGGGAATGTAAATTCACCCCTCCACTTT. Translation gives CSAPAGNVNSPLHF.

The chain couples TRBV6-5 to TRBJ2-3, with D possibly called TRBD1 or TRBD2 (6 bases each). Deletions cut 2 bases from V and 4 bases from J, with 10 bases between. The V gene's germline CDR1 is MNHEY and CDR2 SVGAGI. The CDR3 covers 14 residues. The CDR3 here is CASSYGGPSDTQYF. DNA of the CDR3: TGTGCCAGCAGTTACGGGGGGCCATCAGATACGCAGTATTTT.

The chain couples TRBV12-3 or TRBV12-4 to TRBJ2-1, with a weak D call TRBD2 (6 bases). The V end lost 4 bases, the J end lost 7 bases, and 14 bases lay between the germline ends. CDR3 length: 14 amino acids. The CDR3 nucleotides are TGTGCCAGCAGTTCTCTAGGGGCGGGGAATGAGCAGTTCTTC. Protein sequence: CASSSLGAGNEQFF.

This clonotype appeared a few times. The J gene is TRBJ2-2, the V gene TRBV6-4; D unresolved. CDR1 MRHNA and CDR2 SNTAGT come from the germline V gene. Trimming stripped 4 bases from V and 3 bases from J, with 12 bases between. The CDR3 is 15 residues long. The CDR3 region is CASSGLLPDTGELFF. The CDR3 region has the DNA TGTGCCAGCAGTGGTCTACTCCCCGACACCGGGGAGCTGTTTTTT.

This clonotype was detected only once. The chain is built from TRBV7-2 and TRBJ1-2; TRBD1 agrees at 8 bases. The CDR3 sequence is 15 residues long. Germline-derived CDR1 and CDR2 are SGHTA and FQGNSA. Trimming removed 2 bases from V and 10 bases from J; junction bases left unmatched: 12. CDR3: CASSLQGAINNVYTF. The CDR3 bases are TGTGCCAGCAGCTTACAGGGGGCGATTAATAATGTCTACACCTTC.